The next 30 T cell receptor beta chains were all read from a single sample in a study of post-analysis software for immune sequencing data. Study-level points and caveats: When patients were compared with controls, a handful of TRBV segments were more frequent, TRBV5-6, TRBV5-1 and TRBV20-1 among them.

Carried by the TCR beta cDNA libraries were unique molecular identifiers. TCRdb independently ran MiXCR on the PCR reads; one entry per CDR3 protein. The sample has about 680,000 distinct CDR3 sequences, approximately 60% seen once. The antigens these receptors bind are not known. Sample: blood. All receptors come from a girl aged 2 to 9 with multiple sclerosis.

The CDR3 DNA sequence: TGTGCCAGCAGCGTAGCGGGGGGGACCGCAGATACGCAGTATTTT. Its protein product is CASSVAGGTADTQYF. The chain employs TRBV9 and TRBJ2-3; 8 nucleotides match TRBD2. CDR1 and CDR2 (germline): SGDLS, YYNGEE. The CDR3 covers 15 residues. The ends lost 0 bases at V and 4 bases at J; junction bases unmatched: 4.

The CDR3 sequence is CSALVGPSSTEAFF. The CDR3 DNA sequence: TGCAGTGCCTTAGTGGGACCCTCAAGCACTGAAGCTTTCTTT. This rearrangement joins TRBV20-1 to TRBJ1-1; possibly TRBD1 for D (5 bases). The CDR3 totals 14 residues. The V end lost 6 bases, the J end lost 4 bases, and 18 bases lay between the germline ends. The germline CDR1 and CDR2 sequences are DFQATT and SNEGSKA (reference sequence).

The J gene is TRBJ2-1, the V gene TRBV20-1, with D perhaps given as TRBD1 or TRBD2 (5 bases each). The germline V and J ends were trimmed by 0 bases and 4 bases, with 10 bases remaining between them. CDR1 DFQATT and CDR2 SNEGSKA come from the germline V gene (reference sequence). CDR3 size: 14 residues. CDR3 residues: CSARDGARYNEQFF. CDR3 sequence (DNA): TGCAGTGCTAGAGACGGGGCGAGATACAATGAGCAGTTCTTC.

This chain uses TRBV12-3 or TRBV12-4 with TRBJ2-1, with D perhaps assigned TRBD1 or TRBD2 (5 bases each). Deletions cut 10 bases from V and 6 bases from J, with 19 bases between. The CDR3 has 14 residues. The CDR3 region has the DNA TGTGCCACGGCAGTAGGGGCGGGTGCCAATGAGCAGTTCTTC. Protein product: CATAVGAGANEQFF.

The chain carries TRBV7-8 and TRBJ2-5; possibly TRBD2 for D (5 bases). Germline loops: CDR1 SGHVS, CDR2 FQNEAQ. Trimming took off 5 bases at V and 1 base at J, with 14 bases between the two ends. This CDR3 is built from 15 residues. The DNA for the CDR3 is TGTGCCAGCAGCCTAACTAGTAGATCCCAAGAGACCCAGTACTTC. Its protein is CASSLTSRSQETQYF.

The rearrangement links TRBV29-1 to TRBJ2-4, with 8 bases identical to TRBD1. This CDR3 has 17 amino acids. The V gene end was trimmed by 2 bases and the J gene end by 0 bases; junction bases not matched to a gene: 9. Germline values: CDR1 SQVTM, CDR2 ANQGSEA. CDR3 loop: CSVELGQVPLAKNIQYF. Here the CDR3 DNA reads TGCAGCGTTGAACTGGGACAGGTCCCCTTAGCCAAAAACATTCAGTACTTC.

This clonotype was observed at least ten times. The rearrangement joins TRBV12-3 or TRBV12-4 to TRBJ2-6; D gene ambiguous. CDR3 length: 15 amino acids. V was shortened by 2 bases and J by 0 bases, with 5 bases between the two germline ends. This CDR3 is CASSLSGSGANVLTF. The CDR3 DNA reads as TGTGCCAGCAGTTTATCGGGCTCTGGGGCCAACGTCCTGACTTTC.

Comments on this clonotype: Sequence at one end of the junction differs from germline and may be a read error. The J gene is TRBJ2-4, the V gene TRBV3-1, with D unresolved. The J call may be in error: the DNA end matches TRBJ2-5 better. CDR3 length: 16 amino acids. Germline values: CDR1 LGHDT, CDR2 YNNKEL (reference sequence). The CDR3 nucleotides read TGTACCAGCAGCCATCCAGTTTCCCCACAAGGAGAGACCCAGTACTTC. The encoded protein is CTSSHPVSPQGETQYF.

V usage is TRBV7-8 and J usage is TRBJ1-5, with D possibly TRBD1 on 5 matching bases. The CDR3 contains 15 residues. The V gene's germline CDR1 is SGHVS and CDR2 FQNEAQ. V shed 5 bases and J shed 3 bases, with 14 bases lying between them. The CDR3 nucleotides are TGTGCCAGCAGCCCGTCGGGGCGGGACAATCAGCCCCAGCATTTT. This gives the protein CASSPSGRDNQPQHF. Full variable domain (rest looked up from reference TRBV7-8 and TRBJ1-5): GAGVSQSPRYKVAKRGQDVALRCDPISGHVSLFWYQQALGQGPEFLTYFQNEAQLDKSGLPSDRFFAERPEGSVSTLKIQRTQQEDSAVYLCASSPSGRDNQPQHFGDGTRLSIL.

The CDR3 reads CASSPISGSGGNYNEQFF. The CDR3 DNA follows: TGTGCCAGCAGTCCTATCTCTGGATCAGGGGGAAACTACAATGAGCAGTTCTTC. The chain carries TRBV27 and TRBJ2-1; 7 bases are shared with TRBD1. With V trimmed by 5 bases and J by 3 bases, 16 bases remained unmatched. Germline V gives CDR1 MNHEY, CDR2 SMNVEV (reference sequence). The CDR3 has 18 amino acids.

This chain joins TRBV6-5 and TRBJ2-5, with TRBD1 as a possible D gene (5 bases). Trimming pared 4 bases from V and 11 bases from J, leaving 17 bases between. Germline V gene lookup returns CDR1 MNHEY and CDR2 SVGAGI. CDR3 length: 13 residues. CDR3 sequence: CASSFGLLAGQYF. For the CDR3, the DNA is TGTGCCAGCAGTTTCGGATTGCTGGCAGGGCAGTACTTC.

V usage is TRBV4-1 and J usage is TRBJ1-5, with TRBD1 identical over 7 bases. With V trimmed by 0 bases and J by 3 bases, 14 bases remained unmatched. The CDR3 length is 19 residues. CDR1 is MGHRA and CDR2 is YSYEKL in the germline V gene. This chain's CDR3 is CASSQDGAGGRKVNQPQHF. The CDR3 DNA sequence: TGCGCCAGCAGCCAAGATGGTGCAGGGGGGAGGAAGGTCAATCAGCCCCAGCATTTT.

The chain couples TRBV13 to TRBJ2-7; 9 bases agree with TRBD1. V shed 4 bases and J 5 bases; nucleotides not matched to a gene: 6. The germline V gene encodes CDR1 PRHDT and CDR2 FYEKMQ (reference sequence). This CDR3 has 14 amino acids. The CDR3 protein is CASSSGTGNHEQYF. The CDR3 bases are TGTGCCAGCAGCTCCGGGACAGGGAACCACGAGCAGTACTTC. The full variable domain, its missing parts supplied by reference TRBV13 and TRBJ2-7, is AAGVIQSPRHLIKEKRETATLKCYPIPRHDTVYWYQQGPGQDPQFLISFYEKMQSDKGSIPDRFSAQQFSDYHSELNMSSLELGDSALYFCASSSGTGNHEQYFGPGTRLTVT.

This clonotype showed up just a few times. The chain carries TRBV27 and TRBJ1-2, with D tentatively TRBD1 (6 bases). CDR3 length: 15 residues. Germline V gives CDR1 MNHEY, CDR2 SMNVEV (reference sequence). V lost 6 bases and J lost 7, with 21 bases in between. In DNA, the CDR3 is TGTGCCAGCAGCCTCCTTTTTGGGGGGGGCGGTGGCTACACCTTC. It is translated as CASSLLFGGGGGYTF.

The gene calls are TRBV12-3 or TRBV12-4 and TRBJ2-1; TRBD2 matches at 7 bases. Trimming at V came to 2 bases and at J to 4 bases, leaving 14 bases not matched to a gene. CDR3 length equals 18 residues. CDR3 loop: CASSLFSAASGCYNEQFF. The CDR3, as DNA: TGTGCCAGCAGTTTATTTAGCGCCGCTAGCGGATGTTACAATGAGCAGTTCTTC.

This chain joins TRBV7-2 and TRBJ2-3, with D uncertain. The germline V and J ends were trimmed by 1 base and 2 bases, with 13 bases remaining between them. Per germline, CDR1 SGHTA and CDR2 FQGNSA. The CDR3 loop spans 16 amino acids. The CDR3: CASSLVDFWDTDTQYF. The DNA of the CDR3 is TGTGCCAGCAGCTTAGTTGACTTCTGGGACACAGATACGCAGTATTTT.

The chain couples TRBV20-1 to TRBJ1-2; TRBD1 aligns across 10 bases. This CDR3 is built from 14 residues. Trimming cost V 5 bases and J 3 bases; bases outside gene matches: 6. CDR1 is DFQATT and CDR2 is SNEGSKA in the germline V gene (reference sequence). DNA of the CDR3: TGCAGTGCTGCCGCCGGGACAGGGGACTATGGCTACACCTTC. Translating gives CSAAAGTGDYGYTF.

This clonotype has only a few counts. This chain uses TRBV20-1 with TRBJ2-3, with D perhaps assigned TRBD1 or TRBD2 (6 bases each). V lost 5 bases and J 6 bases, leaving 15 bases between the germline ends. The CDR3 extends over 13 amino acids. Germline V gives CDR1 DFQATT, CDR2 SNEGSKA (reference sequence). The CDR3 bases are TGCAGTGCTTACAGGGATGGAGGGGATACGCAGTATTTT. Its protein is CSAYRDGGDTQYF.

The chain joins TRBV5-1 to TRBJ2-5, with D perhaps TRBD1 (6 bases). CDR3 length: 13 residues. Germline CDR1 reads SGHRS; CDR2 reads YFSETQ. Trimming removed 7 bases from V and 5 bases from J, with 15 bases in between. The CDR3 here is CASHQGPRETQYF. The CDR3 DNA follows: TGCGCCAGCCACCAGGGGCCCCGGGAGACCCAGTACTTC.

The rearrangement uses TRBV20-1 and TRBJ2-5, with D possibly TRBD1 on 5 matching bases. The CDR3 is 12 amino acids. Trimming pared 6 bases from V and 2 bases from J, leaving 10 bases between. CDR1 is DFQATT, CDR2 SNEGSKA, per germline (reference sequence). The CDR3 reads CSARAAQETQYF. The CDR3 bases are TGCAGTGCCAGGGCGGCTCAAGAGACCCAGTACTTC.

The V call is TRBV10-2, the J call TRBJ2-1, with D perhaps matching TRBD2 (6 bases). Trimming took 0 bases from V and 2 from J, leaving 11 bases between them. Germline V gene data show CDR1 as WSHSY and CDR2 as SAAADI. The CDR3 contains 16 residues. CDR3 loop: CASSESGGTAYNEQFF. DNA for the CDR3: TGCGCCAGCAGTGAGTCGGGCGGGACTGCCTACAATGAGCAGTTCTTC.

The chain has TRBV6-2 or TRBV6-3 and TRBJ2-1; 9 nucleotides align to TRBD2. The V segment lost 7 bases and the J segment 3 bases; nucleotides outside the gene matches: 16. This CDR3 contains 18 residues. The germline gives CDR1 MNHEY, CDR2 SVGEGT. The CDR3 nucleotides read TGTGCCAGCATCCAAGGGGGGGTAGCGGGGGCGAACTACAATGAGCAGTTCTTC. This codes for CASIQGGVAGANYNEQFF.

This rearrangement joins TRBV7-2 to TRBJ2-7; D gene uncertain. Judging by the DNA end, TRBJ2-5 fits better; the J call may be wrong. The germline V gene encodes CDR1 SGHTA and CDR2 FQGNSA. The CDR3 extends over 13 amino acids. The CDR3 region is CASSRSLYETQYF. CDR3 DNA: TGTGCCAGCAGCCGAAGTTTGTACGAGACCCAGTACTTC.

The chain links TRBV29-1 to TRBJ2-1; TRBD2 matches at 8 bases. The CDR3 covers 14 residues. Per the germline V gene, CDR1 is SQVTM and CDR2 is ANQGSEA. The ends lost 1 base at V and 9 bases at J; junction bases unmatched: 8. The chain's CDR3 is CSVEGGTSKGEQFF. The CDR3 DNA is TGCAGCGTTGAAGGCGGGACTAGTAAGGGTGAGCAGTTCTTC.

V usage is TRBV7-6 and J usage is TRBJ2-1; TRBD2 aligns across 12 bases. With V trimmed by 7 bases and J by 7 bases, 5 bases remained unmatched. This CDR3 comprises 14 residues. Germline lookup yields CDR1 SGHVS and CDR2 FNYEAQ. DNA of the CDR3: TGTGCCAGCATCCGACTAGCGGGAGTTAATGAGCAGTTCTTC. It encodes CASIRLAGVNEQFF.

The rearrangement uses TRBV20-1 and TRBJ2-1; D might be TRBD2 (6 bases). This CDR3 comprises 12 residues. Between the trimmed V and J ends, which lost 6 bases and 6 bases, there was a span of 12 bases. Germline assignment: CDR1 DFQATT and CDR2 SNEGSKA (reference sequence). The DNA of the CDR3 is TGCAGTGCACCATCTAGCGCCAATGAGCAGTTCTTC. Amino acid sequence: CSAPSSANEQFF.

The chain has TRBV12-3 or TRBV12-4 and TRBJ2-1; a weak D match, TRBD1 (6 bases). The V and J ends lost 8 bases and 6 bases respectively, with 23 bases between them. The CDR3 has 16 amino acids. CDR3 sequence reads: CASGMQDSIMGNEQFF. Here the CDR3 DNA reads TGTGCCAGCGGCATGCAGGACAGTATTATGGGCAATGAGCAGTTCTTC.

The rearrangement uses TRBV29-1 and TRBJ1-2; perhaps TRBD1 as D (5 bases). This CDR3 spans 11 amino acids. Germline V gene lookup returns CDR1 SQVTM and CDR2 ANQGSEA. V was clipped by 7 bases and J by 7 bases, with 13 bases between them. CDR3 bases: TGCAGCGCTGGGAATGGGGGTGGCTACACCTTC. Residues: CSAGNGGGYTF.

In regard to this clonotype: A read error may produce the germline difference seen at one junction end. The chain has TRBV9 and TRBJ2-1; TRBD1 or TRBD2 may be the D gene (5 bases each). Germline V gives CDR1 SGDLS, CDR2 YYNGEE. The CDR3 consists of 13 residues. CDR3 bases: TGTGCCAGCAGCGTAGAAGGGGCCGGGGAGCTGTTCTTC. It specifies CASSVEGAGELFF.

This chain links TRBV5-5 with TRBJ2-5; 11 bases are shared with TRBD2. This CDR3 comprises 16 residues. The junction had 10 bases not matched to a gene; V was cut back by 6 bases and J by 3 bases. Germline assignment: CDR1 SGHKS and CDR2 YYEKEE (reference sequence). In DNA, the CDR3 is TGTGCCAGCACCCTACATCCGGGACTAGCGGAAGAGACCCAGTACTTC. It specifies CASTLHPGLAEETQYF. The whole variable domain, filled in from reference TRBV5-5 and TRBJ2-5, reads DAGVTQSPTHLIKTRGQQVTLRCSPISGHKSVSWYQQVLGQGPQFIFQYYEKEERGRGNFPDRFSARQFPNYSSELNVNALLLGDSALYLCASTLHPGLAEETQYFGPGTRLLVL.